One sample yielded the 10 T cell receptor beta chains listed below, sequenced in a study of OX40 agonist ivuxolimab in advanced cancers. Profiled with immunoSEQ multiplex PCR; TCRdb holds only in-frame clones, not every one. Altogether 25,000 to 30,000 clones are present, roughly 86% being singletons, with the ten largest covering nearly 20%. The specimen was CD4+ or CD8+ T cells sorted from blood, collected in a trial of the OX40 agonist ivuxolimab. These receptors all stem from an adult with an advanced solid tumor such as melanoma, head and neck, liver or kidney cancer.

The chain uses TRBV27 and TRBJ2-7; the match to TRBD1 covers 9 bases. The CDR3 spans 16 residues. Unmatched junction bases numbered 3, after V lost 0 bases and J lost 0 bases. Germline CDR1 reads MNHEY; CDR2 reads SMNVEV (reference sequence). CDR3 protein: CASSLSGTGSSYEQYF. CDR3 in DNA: TGTGCCAGCAGTTTATCAGGGACAGGGAGCTCCTACGAGCAGTACTTC.

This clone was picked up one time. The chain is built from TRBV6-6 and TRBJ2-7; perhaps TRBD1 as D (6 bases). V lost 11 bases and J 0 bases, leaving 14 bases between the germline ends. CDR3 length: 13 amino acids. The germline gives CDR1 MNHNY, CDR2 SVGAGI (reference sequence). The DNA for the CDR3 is TGTGCCGGAAAACAGGGTACCTCCTACGAGCAGTACTTC. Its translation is CAGKQGTSYEQYF.

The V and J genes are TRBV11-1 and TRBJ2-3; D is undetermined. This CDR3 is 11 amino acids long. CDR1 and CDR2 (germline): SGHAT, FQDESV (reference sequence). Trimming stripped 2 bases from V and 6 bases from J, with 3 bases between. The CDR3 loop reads CASSLKDTQYF. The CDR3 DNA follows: TGTGCCAGCAGCTTAAAGGATACGCAGTATTTT. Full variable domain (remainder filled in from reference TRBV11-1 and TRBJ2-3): EAEVAQSPRYKITEKSQAVAFWCDPISGHATLYWYRQILGQGPELLVQFQDESVVDDSQLPKDRFSAERLKGVDSTLKIQPAELGDSAMYLCASSLKDTQYFGPGTRLTVL.

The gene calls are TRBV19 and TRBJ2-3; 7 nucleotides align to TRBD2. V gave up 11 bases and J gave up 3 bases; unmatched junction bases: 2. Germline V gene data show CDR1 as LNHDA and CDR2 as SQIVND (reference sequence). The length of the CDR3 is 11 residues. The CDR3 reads CAAGRTDTQYF. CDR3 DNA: TGTGCCGCCGGGAGGACAGATACGCAGTATTTT.

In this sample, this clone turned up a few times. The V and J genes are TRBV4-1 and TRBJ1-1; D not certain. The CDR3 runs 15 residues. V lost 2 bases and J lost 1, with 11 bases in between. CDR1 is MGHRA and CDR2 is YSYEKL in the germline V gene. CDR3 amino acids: CASSQTLSGNTEAFF. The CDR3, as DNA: TGCGCCAGCAGCCAAACCTTGAGTGGGAACACTGAAGCTTTCTTT.

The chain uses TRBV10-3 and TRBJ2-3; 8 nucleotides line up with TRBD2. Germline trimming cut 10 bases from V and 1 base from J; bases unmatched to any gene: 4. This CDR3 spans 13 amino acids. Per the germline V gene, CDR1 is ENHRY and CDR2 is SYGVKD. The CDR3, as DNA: TGTGCCACGGGGGGGGATGGCACAGATACGCAGTATTTT. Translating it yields CATGGDGTDTQYF.

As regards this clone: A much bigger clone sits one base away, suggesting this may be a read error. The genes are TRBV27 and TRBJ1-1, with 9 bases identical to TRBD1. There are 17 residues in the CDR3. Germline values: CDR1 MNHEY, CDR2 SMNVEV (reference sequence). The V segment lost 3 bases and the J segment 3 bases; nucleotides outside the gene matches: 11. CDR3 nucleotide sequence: TGTGCCAGCAGTTTGAGGGTGCCAGGGACAGGGTACACTGAAGCTTTCTTT. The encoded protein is CASSLRVPGTGYTEAFF.

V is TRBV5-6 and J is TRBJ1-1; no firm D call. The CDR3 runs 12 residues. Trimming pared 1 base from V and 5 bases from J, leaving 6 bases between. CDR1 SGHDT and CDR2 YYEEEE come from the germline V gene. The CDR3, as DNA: TGTGCCAGCAGCTTGAGAGGAACTGAAGCTTTCTTT. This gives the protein CASSLRGTEAFF.

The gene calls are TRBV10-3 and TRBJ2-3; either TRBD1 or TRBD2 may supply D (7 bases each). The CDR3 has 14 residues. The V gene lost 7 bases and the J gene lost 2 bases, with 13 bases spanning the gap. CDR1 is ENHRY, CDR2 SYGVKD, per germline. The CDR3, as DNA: TGTGCCATCACAGGGGGGGGCTTCACAGATACGCAGTATTTT. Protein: CAITGGGFTDTQYF.

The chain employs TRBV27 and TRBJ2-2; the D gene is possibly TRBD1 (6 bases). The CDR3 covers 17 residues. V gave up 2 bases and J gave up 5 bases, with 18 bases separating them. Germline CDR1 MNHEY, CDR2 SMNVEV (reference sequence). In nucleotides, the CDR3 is TGTGCCAGCAGTTTAGGGGGCACCCGGGCAGGTACCGGGGAGCTGTTTTTT. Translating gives CASSLGGTRAGTGELFF.